This T cell receptor beta chain was captured in a study of blood T cell repertoires in COVID-19. Study summary: The cDNA or gDNA used as material had been derived from T cells, B-cell-depleted T cells, or PBMCs.

As handled by the study authors: By means of reference gene primer amplification, nucleated cell counts were estimated. The method was immunoSEQ multiplex PCR; TCRdb's version includes in-frame clones alone and lacks a portion of them. V and J calls and clone size come straight from that table; D and trimming were deduced from the DNA. The data contain around 130,000 clones, around nine tenths of them singletons. Per the germline V gene, CDR1 is SEHNR and CDR2 is FQNEAQ (reference sequence). The CDR3 has 13 amino acids. Trimming removed 3 bases at V and 0 bases at J, with 3 bases between. This clone has just one count.

The receptor was derived from a man between 45 and 60 years old with active COVID-19. V gene TRBV7-9 combines with J gene TRBJ1-5, with D hard to call. The specimen was peripheral blood. CDR3 residues: CASSFSSNQPQHF. CDR3 DNA sequence: TGTGCCAGCAGCTTCAGTAGCAATCAGCCCCAGCATTTT.